This entry concerns a single TCR beta chain. These data come from a study of T cell changes during pregnancy in multiple sclerosis. The data were produced by immunoSEQ multiplex PCR, yet TCRdb's version contains in-frame clones alone and is incomplete. Among around 69,000 clones, under 95% were seen once, and the ten largest hold approximately 1.5%. The sample here was peripheral blood, taken in the third trimester of pregnancy. The sequence was collected from a female donor with multiple sclerosis, enrolled in a pregnancy study.

The CDR3 reads CASTRNREHGYTF. CDR3 DNA: TGTGCCAGCACTAGAAACAGGGAACATGGCTACACCTTC. The rearrangement joins TRBV6-6 to TRBJ1-2; D is possibly TRBD1 (6 bases). The CDR3 is 13 residues long. Trimming took 7 bases from V and 6 from J, leaving 15 bases between them. Per germline, CDR1 MNHNY and CDR2 SVGAGI (reference sequence).